The subject of this entry is one TCR beta chain. The antigen is not known. These data come from a study of identical twins. General study findings and limits: Abundant beta clonotypes from cord blood had fewer insertions, unlike memory repertoires, which showed none. The study drew conclusions from cross-sectional statistical analysis, not from following the same donors.

The V and J ends lost 6 bases and 4 bases, in that order; junction bases with no gene match: 9. This CDR3 contains 16 residues. The germline gives CDR1 SGHVS, CDR2 FNYEAQ. TCRdb analysed the 5' RACE reads with MiXCR anew, one entry per CDR3 protein. The table has hundreds of thousands of distinct CDR3 sequences, 21% seen once. Donors uniformly comprised healthy Caucasians. These records were also assigned to another study, of T cells expressing NK-cell markers.

The sequence was collected from a young woman in good health. This chain connects TRBV7-6 to TRBJ2-1; 10 bases line up with TRBD1. Material for sequencing was PBMCs. The CDR3 region has the DNA TGTGCCAGCAGTCCCGAAGGGACAGGGGTATACAATGAGCAGTTCTTC. Its translation is CASSPEGTGVYNEQFF.